A selection of T cell receptor beta chains follows, all from one sample in a study of T cell responses to AZD1222 COVID-19 vaccine. Some clones are missing from TCRdb's copy, which holds only in-frame ones; the method was immunoSEQ multiplex PCR. The sample lists over 100,000 clones; just over 85% were seen once. Material: peripheral blood, obtained on day 0 of AZD1222 vaccination. The receptors stem from an adult in good health. CDR3s include the opening cysteine and the closing phenylalanine or tryptophan. The order of the fields is J gene, clone size, D gene, V gene, CDR3 protein, CDR3 DNA. The D gene is left open where the match is weak. The size of a clone is reported for some rows only, either as once, few or many, or as a class for expanded clones.

j_call: TRBJ2-5
clone_size: few
d_call: .
v_call: TRBV24-1
cdr3_aa: CATSTEYQETQYF
cdr3_nt: TGTGCCACCAGTACGGAGTACCAAGAGACCCAGTACTTC

j_call: TRBJ2-1
clone_size: .
d_call: .
v_call: TRBV7-2
cdr3_aa: CASSSGGASYNEQFF
cdr3_nt: TGTGCCAGCAGCTCCGGGGGTGCGTCCTACAATGAGCAGTTCTTC

j_call: TRBJ1-1
clone_size: .
d_call: .
v_call: TRBV27
cdr3_aa: CATQQGRNTEAFF
cdr3_nt: TGTGCCACCCAACAGGGACGGAACACTGAAGCTTTCTTT

j_call: TRBJ2-3
clone_size: .
d_call: .
v_call: TRBV5-8
cdr3_aa: CASSSLVTDTQYF
cdr3_nt: TGTGCCAGCAGCTCACTAGTCACAGATACGCAGTATTTT

j_call: TRBJ2-7
clone_size: .
d_call: .
v_call: TRBV4-1
cdr3_aa: CASSFSPGLGTYEQYF
cdr3_nt: TGCGCCAGCAGCTTTTCGCCGGGATTAGGGACCTACGAGCAGTACTTC

j_call: TRBJ1-1
clone_size: .
d_call: .
v_call: TRBV2
cdr3_aa: CASSYTGTNTEAFF
cdr3_nt: TGTGCCAGCAGTTACACAGGGACCAACACTGAAGCTTTCTTT

j_call: TRBJ2-7
clone_size: .
d_call: TRBD1
v_call: TRBV7-3
cdr3_aa: CASSYRGGYEQYF
cdr3_nt: TGTGCCAGCAGCTACAGGGGTGGGTACGAGCAGTACTTC

j_call: TRBJ2-7
clone_size: .
d_call: .
v_call: TRBV6-5
cdr3_aa: CASRPAPSYEQYF
cdr3_nt: TGTGCCAGCAGGCCGGCACCCTCCTACGAGCAGTACTTC

j_call: TRBJ2-1
clone_size: .
d_call: .
v_call: TRBV24-1
cdr3_aa: CATKGGGSETEQFF
cdr3_nt: TGTGCCACCAAGGGGGGGGGTTCAGAGACTGAGCAGTTCTTC

j_call: TRBJ2-3
clone_size: once
d_call: .
v_call: TRBV18
cdr3_aa: CASSPPGLSTDTQYF
cdr3_nt: TGTGCCAGCTCACCACCGGGCCTTAGCACAGATACGCAGTATTTT

j_call: TRBJ2-7
clone_size: .
d_call: .
v_call: TRBV7-2
cdr3_aa: CASSFQGGEQYF
cdr3_nt: TGTGCCAGCAGTTTCCAGGGTGGCGAGCAGTACTTC